The next 10 T cell receptor beta chains were all read from a single sample in a study of T cell repertoires in cytomegalovirus infection. TCRdb redid the calling of the reads with MiXCR, one entry per CDR3 protein. The sample shows 200,000 or so distinct CDR3 sequences, roughly 28% of them seen only once. Material for sequencing was PBMCs. The receptors were gathered from a human donor in good health (CMV status not recorded). Some clones in this sample may be carry-over from other donors' samples.

The rearrangement uses TRBV7-2 and TRBJ1-2; D unresolved. Trimming took off 2 bases at V and 2 bases at J, with 15 bases between the two ends. Germline CDR1 and CDR2: SGHTA and FQGNSA. This CDR3 region has 16 residues. This CDR3 reads CASSLSESESNYGYTF. The CDR3 coding sequence is TGTGCCAGCAGCTTAAGCGAGTCAGAATCCAACTATGGCTACACCTTC.

V and J are TRBV30 and TRBJ1-2; a weak D match, TRBD1 (6 bases). The CDR3 extends over 14 amino acids. Trimming cost V 1 base and J 2 bases, with 11 bases left between them. Germline V gene sequence: CDR1 GTSNPN, CDR2 SVGIG (reference sequence). The CDR3: CAWSAIQGNYGYTF. The CDR3, as DNA: TGTGCCTGGAGTGCTATACAGGGAAACTATGGCTACACCTTC.

This clonotype was seen at least ten times. The chain uses TRBV18 and TRBJ1-2; a possible D gene is TRBD1 (5 bases). Trimming cost V 5 bases and J 6 bases, with 16 bases left between them. Germline CDR1 KGHSH, CDR2 LQKENI. The CDR3 totals 14 residues. CDR3: CASSVDSFVDGYTF. As DNA, the CDR3 is TGTGCCAGCTCAGTTGACAGCTTCGTCGATGGCTACACCTTC.

A few counts support this clonotype. J is TRBJ2-5 and V is TRBV7-6, with 7 nucleotides matching TRBD2. The length of the CDR3 is 15 residues. J was trimmed by 5 bases and V by 0 bases; bases with no gene match: 6. From germline, CDR1 is SGHVS and CDR2 FNYEAQ. CDR3 in DNA: TGTGCCAGCAGCTTAGCGGGGGGGGGTGTGGAGACCCAGTACTTC. It encodes CASSLAGGGVETQYF.

The genes are TRBV7-6 and TRBJ2-2, with TRBD1 matching over 7 bases. Germline V CDR1 and CDR2: SGHVS, FNYEAQ. J lost 6 bases, V lost 2 bases, and 6 bases had no gene match. This CDR3 comprises 15 residues. The CDR3 bases are TGTGCCAGCAGCTTATTCGAGGGGGCGCCCGGGGAGCTGTTTTTT. Protein product: CASSLFEGAPGELFF. The entire variable domain, with the rest obtained from reference TRBV7-6 and TRBJ2-2, is as follows: GAGVSQSPRYKVTKRGQDVALRCDPISGHVSLYWYRQALGQGPEFLTYFNYEAQQDKSGLPNDRFSAERPEGSISTLTIQRTEQRDSAMYRCASSLFEGAPGELFFGEGSRLTVL.

This clonotype came up many times. The rearrangement joins TRBV7-2 to TRBJ1-1; 9 nucleotides match TRBD1. The V and J ends lost 5 bases and 2 bases, in that order; junction bases with no gene match: 3. Germline V gene lookup returns CDR1 SGHTA and CDR2 FQGNSA. CDR3 length: 14 residues. The CDR3 DNA sequence: TGTGCCAGCAGCACGGGACAGGGAAACACTGAAGCTTTCTTT. Amino acids: CASSTGQGNTEAFF.

This clonotype was detected only once. The CDR3 DNA reads TGCGCCAGCAGTGGGCCCAAAGATACGCAGTATTTT. Its protein is CASSGPKDTQYF. This chain joins TRBV10-1 and TRBJ2-3; D is undetermined. The CDR3 totals 12 residues. Germline lookup yields CDR1 WNHNN and CDR2 SYGVQD (reference sequence). V was clipped by 4 bases and J by 5 bases, with 7 bases between them.

The V and J genes are TRBV12-3 or TRBV12-4 and TRBJ1-3, with a tentative D call TRBD1 (5 bases). Trimming took off 6 bases at V and 5 bases at J, with 11 bases between the two ends. This CDR3 has 13 residues. The CDR3 sequence is CASSPGTRNTIYF. DNA for the CDR3: TGTGCCAGCAGCCCTGGGACGCGAAACACCATATATTTT.

This clonotype was recorded at least ten times. The chain couples TRBV7-2 to TRBJ1-1; no reliable D call. V lost 1 base, J lost 2 bases, and 8 bases lay in between. Germline V CDR1 and CDR2: SGHTA, FQGNSA. The CDR3 is 14 amino acids. CDR3 nucleotide sequence: TGTGCCAGCAGCTTAGTTACGGGTAACACTGAAGCTTTCTTT. This sequence encodes CASSLVTGNTEAFF.

This chain connects TRBV6-2 or TRBV6-3 to TRBJ1-2; D may be TRBD1 (6 bases). V was clipped by 7 bases and J by 4 bases, with 10 bases between them. CDR3 length: 12 amino acids. From germline, CDR1 is MNHEY and CDR2 SVGEGT. The CDR3 DNA sequence: TGTGCCAGCAAGGGGGACTTCTATGGCTACACCTTC. Translating it yields CASKGDFYGYTF.